Below, 30 T cell receptor beta chains from the same sample are listed, as sequenced in a study of cytomegalovirus exposure and HLA in healthy donors. PCR was performed using 60 Vbeta and 13 Jbeta primers. Clones were read by immunoSEQ multiplex PCR, and TCRdb kept only the in-frame ones, dropping some. The profile shows 85,000 to 130,000 clones, around 80% of them singletons. Input material: PBMCs. These receptors were obtained from a woman in her forties or fifties in good health and CMV-seropositive.

The chain couples TRBV14 to TRBJ1-3, with D possibly being TRBD1 (5 bases). Between the trimmed V and J ends, which lost 1 base and 1 base, there was a span of 11 bases. The CDR3 is made up of 16 amino acids. The germline CDR1 and CDR2 sequences are SGHDN and FVKESK. CDR3: CASSQGRPGSGNTIYF. The CDR3, as DNA: TGTGCCAGCAGCCAAGGCCGGCCAGGGTCTGGAAACACCATATATTTT.

This clone was detected only once. The rearrangement links TRBV9 to TRBJ2-7; tentative D call: TRBD1 (7 bases). The CDR3 length is 16 residues. V lost 0 bases and J lost 2, with 15 bases in between. Germline CDR1 reads SGDLS; CDR2 reads YYNGEE. In DNA, the CDR3 is TGTGCCAGCAGCGTAGGGGAGGACAGGTTCCCCTACGAGCAGTACTTC. Protein: CASSVGEDRFPYEQYF.

This clone has only a few counts. J is TRBJ1-1 and V is TRBV9, with 10 bases fitting TRBD1. Germline V gene data show CDR1 as SGDLS and CDR2 as YYNGEE. CDR3 length: 15 residues. Trimming took 4 bases from V and 1 from J; bases not matched to a gene: 4. CDR3 DNA: TGTGCCAGCAGCCCCCGGGACAGGGGGAACACTGAAGCTTTCTTT. Protein: CASSPRDRGNTEAFF.

The chain has TRBV28 and TRBJ1-5, with TRBD1 identical over 8 bases. J gave up 5 bases and V 5 bases, and 5 bases lay outside the gene matches. CDR1 is MDHEN and CDR2 is SYDVKM in the germline V gene. This CDR3 contains 14 residues. CDR3 residues: CASSLGQAYQPQHF. CDR3 nucleotide sequence: TGTGCCAGCAGTCTGGGACAGGCTTATCAGCCCCAGCATTTT.

The V call is TRBV7-6, the J call TRBJ1-6, with 8 positions matching TRBD1. V was clipped by 1 base and J by 8 bases; unmatched bases: 7. The CDR3 is 16 residues long. CDR1 is SGHVS, CDR2 FNYEAQ, per germline. CDR3 DNA sequence: TGTGCCAGCAGCTTAGGTTGGTCACAGGGGGATTCACCCCTCCACTTT. Amino acids: CASSLGWSQGDSPLHF.

This clone was seen a few times. The genes are TRBV2 and TRBJ1-5, with 11 bases lining up with TRBD1. V lost 3 bases to trimming and J lost 9 bases; unmatched junction nucleotides: 4. The CDR3 length is 14 residues. In germline, CDR1 is SNHLY, CDR2 FYNNEI. CDR3 region: CASSEDRGPGPQHF. In nucleotides, the CDR3 is TGTGCCAGCAGTGAGGACAGGGGGCCGGGGCCCCAGCATTTT. Using reference TRBV2 and TRBJ1-5 for the parts outside the CDR3, the full variable domain is EPEVTQTPSHQVTQMGQEVILRCVPISNHLYFYWYRQILGQKVEFLVSFYNNEISEKSEIFDDQFSVERPDGSNFTLKIRSTKLEDSAMYFCASSEDRGPGPQHFGDGTRLSIL.

The rearrangement links TRBV28 to TRBJ1-5, with D possibly being TRBD1 (5 bases). The CDR3 sequence is 15 residues long. CDR1 and CDR2 from the germline V gene are MDHEN and SYDVKM. V lost 6 bases and J 5 bases, leaving 17 bases between the germline ends. CDR3 sequence reads: CASRGLDSPYQPQHF. For the CDR3, the DNA is TGTGCCAGCAGGGGCCTCGACAGTCCCTATCAGCCCCAGCATTTT. The variable domain in full, completed from reference TRBV28 and TRBJ1-5, reads DVKVTQSSRYLVKRTGEKVFLECVQDMDHENMFWYRQDPGLGLRLIYFSYDVKMKEKGDIPEGYSVSREKKERFSLILESASTNQTSMYLCASRGLDSPYQPQHFGDGTRLSIL.

The CDR3 DNA is TGTGCCAGCAGTTGGGGGGGGGCGGGCACCGGGGAGCTGTTTTTT. It translates to CASSWGGAGTGELFF. The V call is TRBV27, the J call TRBJ2-2, with D maybe TRBD2 (7 bases). The germline CDR1 and CDR2 sequences are MNHEY and SMNVEV (reference sequence). This CDR3 is 15 amino acids long. V lost 4 bases and J lost 4, with 13 bases in between.

As to this clone: The sample has other DNA sequences that encode this CDR3 too. The chain is built from TRBV9 and TRBJ1-5, with unresolved D. The V and J ends lost 3 bases and 2 bases respectively, with 6 bases between them. There are 13 residues in the CDR3. Germline CDR1 is SGDLS and CDR2 is YYNGEE. The DNA of the CDR3 is TGTGCCAGCAGCGGGCAGGGCAATCAGCCCCAGCATTTT. The encoded protein is CASSGQGNQPQHF. Based on the CDR3 plus reference TRBV9 and TRBJ1-5, the full variable domain is DSGVTQTPKHLITATGQRVTLRCSPRSGDLSVYWYQQSLDQGLQFLIQYYNGEERAKGNILERFSAQQFPDLHSELNLSSLELGDSALYFCASSGQGNQPQHFGDGTRLSIL.

Here the CDR3 reads CASSPLGAGVKETQYF. The DNA of the CDR3 is TGCGCCAGCAGCCCACTTGGAGCGGGGGTAAAAGAGACCCAGTACTTC. The chain is built from TRBV5-1 and TRBJ2-5, with TRBD2 matching over 8 bases. CDR3 size: 16 residues. The trim removed 4 bases at V and 3 bases at J, leaving 11 bases unmatched. Per germline, CDR1 SGHRS and CDR2 YFSETQ. Drawing the rest from reference TRBV5-1 and TRBJ2-5, the complete variable domain is KAGVTQTPRYLIKTRGQQVTLSCSPISGHRSVSWYQQTPGQGLQFLFEYFSETQRNKGNFPGRFSGRQFSNSRSEMNVSTLELGDSALYLCASSPLGAGVKETQYFGPGTRLLVL.

Only one count was recorded for this clone. The rearrangement uses TRBV28 and TRBJ1-1; TRBD1 might be the D (5 bases). Germline loops: CDR1 MDHEN, CDR2 SYDVKM. This CDR3 contains 14 residues. V was trimmed by 0 bases and J by 7 bases, leaving 12 bases between them. This chain's CDR3 is CASSLWEGQGEAFF. The CDR3 DNA is TGTGCCAGCAGTTTATGGGAGGGGCAGGGTGAAGCTTTCTTT.

The rearrangement joins TRBV5-1 to TRBJ1-1; 9 bases align to TRBD1. This CDR3 region has 14 residues. J gave up 1 base and V 6 bases, and 4 bases lay outside the gene matches. Germline CDR1 is SGHRS and CDR2 is YFSETQ. This chain's CDR3 is CASTQTGGNTEAFF. The CDR3 DNA follows: TGCGCCAGCACCCAGACAGGGGGGAACACTGAAGCTTTCTTT.

The genes are TRBV6-1 and TRBJ1-1; TRBD1 is a possible D gene (5 bases). Trimming removed 3 bases from V and 0 bases from J, with 8 bases in between. There are 14 residues in the CDR3. In germline, CDR1 is MNHNS, CDR2 SASEGT. The CDR3 loop is CASSDRAMNTEAFF. The CDR3 region has the DNA TGTGCCAGCAGTGACAGGGCGATGAACACTGAAGCTTTCTTT.

The chain couples TRBV6-4 to TRBJ2-2, with 8 bases matching TRBD2. The CDR3 loop spans 21 amino acids. CDR1 and CDR2 from the germline V gene are MRHNA and SNTAGT. V trimming: 0 bases; J trimming: 7 bases; junction bases outside the gene matches: 22. In nucleotides, the CDR3 is TGTGCCAGCAGTGACTCGAAAGCGGGGGCCCCTCAACGAGGTGTAAACGGGGAGCTGTTTTTT. It is translated as CASSDSKAGAPQRGVNGELFF.

The V and J genes are TRBV29-1 and TRBJ1-2; TRBD1 aligns across 8 bases. Germline trimming cut 6 bases from V and 4 bases from J; bases unmatched to any gene: 7. CDR3 length: 13 residues. Germline CDR1 is SQVTM and CDR2 is ANQGSEA. The CDR3 spells CSVGQGLGYGYTF. For the CDR3, the DNA is TGCAGCGTAGGACAGGGTTTGGGCTATGGCTACACCTTC.

This clone was observed once. The chain links TRBV5-1 to TRBJ1-1; 8 positions agree with TRBD1. Germline V gene lookup returns CDR1 SGHRS and CDR2 YFSETQ. The CDR3 loop spans 15 amino acids. V lost 5 bases, J lost 1 base, and 7 bases stayed unmatched. The CDR3, as DNA: TGCGCCAGCAGGCCAATACAGGGGGAGAACACTGAAGCTTTCTTT. The encoded protein is CASRPIQGENTEAFF.

The rearrangement joins TRBV11-2 to TRBJ1-6; 7 bases agree with TRBD1. The CDR3 spans 15 residues. Germline CDR1 reads SGHAT; CDR2 reads FQNNGV. V dropped 5 bases and J dropped 7; count of bases not matched to a gene: 8. CDR3 in DNA: TGTGCCAGCAGCCGTACAGGGGTGGGAAATTCACCCCTCCACTTT. Translating it yields CASSRTGVGNSPLHF.

The chain couples TRBV7-2 to TRBJ1-4; 9 bases agree with TRBD1. Germline loops: CDR1 SGHTA, CDR2 FQGNSA. The CDR3 totals 14 residues. The V and J ends lost 3 bases and 7 bases, in that order; junction bases with no gene match: 3. CDR3 loop: CASSFRDRVEKLFF. DNA of the CDR3: TGTGCCAGCAGCTTCCGGGACAGGGTTGAAAAACTGTTTTTT.

Notes on this clone: The junction and the germline gene differ at one end; a read error may be behind it. The chain uses TRBV7-9 and TRBJ1-1; 7 bases line up with TRBD1. The germline gives CDR1 SEHNR, CDR2 FQNEAQ (reference sequence). CDR3 length: 17 residues. The CDR3: CSSSSIPGQESNTEAFF. CDR3 in DNA: TGTTCCAGCAGCTCCATTCCTGGACAGGAATCAAACACTGAAGCTTTCTTT.

The chain links TRBV28 to TRBJ1-5, with no clear D. The CDR3 sequence is 15 residues long. CDR1 is MDHEN and CDR2 is SYDVKM in the germline V gene. The germline V and J ends were trimmed by 4 bases and 10 bases, with 20 bases remaining between them. The CDR3 protein is CASSSHLPGSHPQHF. The DNA of the CDR3 is TGTGCCAGCAGTTCACACCTACCTGGGAGTCATCCCCAGCATTTT.

This chain links TRBV30 with TRBJ2-7, with no clear D. Trimming removed 3 bases at V and 0 bases at J, with 9 bases between. Germline CDR1 GTSNPN, CDR2 SVGIG (reference sequence). CDR3 size: 13 residues. CDR3 nucleotide sequence: TGTGCCTGGAGCATTTCCAGCTCCTACGAGCAGTACTTC. Translation gives CAWSISSSYEQYF.

The chain is built from TRBV27 and TRBJ2-1; 8 positions match TRBD1. Germline V gives CDR1 MNHEY, CDR2 SMNVEV (reference sequence). The J segment lost 3 bases and the V segment lost 5 bases, leaving 6 bases of the junction unmatched. CDR3 length: 15 residues. The CDR3 DNA reads as TGTGCCAGCAGTCCCGGGACAGGAGGCTACAATGAGCAGTTCTTC. Its protein product is CASSPGTGGYNEQFF.

The chain carries TRBV5-6 and TRBJ2-5; TRBD1 matches 7 bases. Looked up from germline, CDR1 is SGHDT and CDR2 is YYEEEE. The CDR3 extends over 14 amino acids. The junction had 5 bases not matched to a gene; V was cut back by 4 bases and J by 2 bases. For the CDR3, the DNA is TGTGCCAGCAGCCGCACAGGGGTACAAGAGACCCAGTACTTC. It yields the protein CASSRTGVQETQYF. The complete variable domain, with remaining parts taken from reference TRBV5-6 and TRBJ2-5, reads DAGVTQSPTHLIKTRGQQVTLRCSPKSGHDTVSWYQQALGQGPQFIFQYYEEEERQRGNFPDRFSGHQFPNYSSELNVNALLLGDSALYLCASSRTGVQETQYFGPGTRLLVL.

This clone has a handful of counts. The V gene is TRBV27, the J gene TRBJ1-1; D not resolved. Germline-derived CDR1 and CDR2 are MNHEY and SMNVEV (reference sequence). The CDR3 sequence is 19 residues long. V was clipped by 3 bases and J by 4 bases, with 27 bases between them. CDR3 sequence: CASSFLGLLSANGSTEAFF. The CDR3 bases are TGTGCCAGCAGTTTTCTCGGACTCCTGTCGGCGAATGGGAGCACTGAAGCTTTCTTT.

V is TRBV2 and J is TRBJ1-4; D call uncertain. The V end lost 6 bases, the J end lost 3 bases, and 14 bases lay between the germline ends. This CDR3 contains 15 residues. Germline V lookup: CDR1 SNHLY, CDR2 FYNNEI. The CDR3 here is CASSLSHSSNEKLFF. The CDR3 DNA reads as TGTGCCAGCAGCCTCTCGCACAGCTCTAATGAAAAACTGTTTTTT.

The genes are TRBV23-1 and TRBJ2-2; 8 nucleotides line up with TRBD1. TRBV23-1 carries the ORF label, with uncertain function. The CDR3 extends over 17 amino acids. V lost 0 bases to trimming and J lost 2 bases; unmatched junction nucleotides: 5. The CDR3 loop reads CASSQSQGARNTGELFF. In nucleotides, the CDR3 is TGCGCCAGCAGTCAATCGCAGGGGGCCCGAAACACCGGGGAGCTGTTTTTT.

The J gene is TRBJ2-5, the V gene TRBV11-1, with a tentative D call TRBD2 (6 bases). V was trimmed by 6 bases and J by 5 bases, leaving 16 bases between them. CDR1 and CDR2 from the germline V gene are SGHAT and FQDESV (reference sequence). The CDR3 contains 14 residues. DNA for the CDR3: TGTGCCAGCAGTTGGGGAGGCCCCATGGAGACCCAGTACTTC. Protein: CASSWGGPMETQYF.

The J gene is TRBJ2-1, the V gene TRBV12-1; the table's D call TRBD2 went unverified against the DNA. TRBV12-1 is annotated as a pseudogene. The CDR3 is 15 amino acids. CDR3 region: CASSPWTSGDNEQFF. The DNA for the CDR3 is TGTGCCAGCAGCCCCTGGACTAGCGGGGACAATGAGCAGTTCTTC.

This clone was seen just once. The V and J genes are TRBV27 and TRBJ2-7; TRBD1 is a possible D gene (6 bases). CDR3 length: 15 amino acids. CDR1 is MNHEY, CDR2 SMNVEV, per germline (reference sequence). Trimming removed 3 bases from V and 2 bases from J, with 14 bases in between. The CDR3: CASSFNRDPTYEQYF. The CDR3 DNA follows: TGTGCCAGCAGTTTTAACAGGGACCCCACCTACGAGCAGTACTTC.

The genes are TRBV5-6 and TRBJ2-7; perhaps TRBD2 as D (6 bases). This CDR3 is 13 amino acids long. Germline CDR1 and CDR2: SGHDT and YYEEEE. The germline V and J ends were trimmed by 1 base and 2 bases, with 7 bases remaining between them. CDR3 region: CASSLRGTYEQYF. Here the CDR3 DNA reads TGTGCCAGCAGCTTGCGGGGGACCTACGAGCAGTACTTC.